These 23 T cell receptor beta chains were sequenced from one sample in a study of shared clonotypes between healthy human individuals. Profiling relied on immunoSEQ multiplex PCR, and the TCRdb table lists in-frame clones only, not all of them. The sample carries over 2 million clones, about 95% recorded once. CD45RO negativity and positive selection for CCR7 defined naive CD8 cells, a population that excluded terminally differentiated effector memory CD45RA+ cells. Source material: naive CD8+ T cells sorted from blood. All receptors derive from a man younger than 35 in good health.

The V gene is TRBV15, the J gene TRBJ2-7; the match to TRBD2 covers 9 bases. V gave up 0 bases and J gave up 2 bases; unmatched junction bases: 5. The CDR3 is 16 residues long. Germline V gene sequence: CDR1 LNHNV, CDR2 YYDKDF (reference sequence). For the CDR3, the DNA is TGTGCCACCAGCAGAGAAGCGGGAGGAGGAACCTACGAGCAGTACTTC. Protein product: CATSREAGGGTYEQYF.

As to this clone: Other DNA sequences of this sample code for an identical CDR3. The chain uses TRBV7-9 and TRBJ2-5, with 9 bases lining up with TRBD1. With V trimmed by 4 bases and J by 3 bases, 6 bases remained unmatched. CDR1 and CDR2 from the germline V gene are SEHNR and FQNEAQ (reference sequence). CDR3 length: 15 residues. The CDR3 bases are TGTGCCAGCAGCTCGCTCGGACAGGGGAAAGAGACCCAGTACTTC. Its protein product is CASSSLGQGKETQYF.

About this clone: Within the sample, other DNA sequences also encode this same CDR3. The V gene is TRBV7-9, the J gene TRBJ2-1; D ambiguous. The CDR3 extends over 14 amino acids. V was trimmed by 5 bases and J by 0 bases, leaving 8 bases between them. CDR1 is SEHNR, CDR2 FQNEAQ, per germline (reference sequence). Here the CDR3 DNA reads TGTGCCAGCAGCCCATCTAACTCCTACAATGAGCAGTTCTTC. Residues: CASSPSNSYNEQFF.

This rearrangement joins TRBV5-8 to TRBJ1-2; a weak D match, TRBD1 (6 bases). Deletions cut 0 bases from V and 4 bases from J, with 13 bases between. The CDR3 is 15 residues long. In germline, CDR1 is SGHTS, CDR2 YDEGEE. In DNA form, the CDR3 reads TGTGCCAGCAGCTTGGAAGCAGGGGCTACCTATGGCTACACCTTC. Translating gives CASSLEAGATYGYTF.

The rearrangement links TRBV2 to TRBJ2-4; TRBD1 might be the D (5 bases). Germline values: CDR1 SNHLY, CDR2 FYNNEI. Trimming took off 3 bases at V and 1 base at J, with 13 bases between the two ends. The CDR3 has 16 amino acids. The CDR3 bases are TGTGCCAGCAGTGACCCCAGGCAGGGCGCCAAAAACATTCAGTACTTC. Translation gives CASSDPRQGAKNIQYF.

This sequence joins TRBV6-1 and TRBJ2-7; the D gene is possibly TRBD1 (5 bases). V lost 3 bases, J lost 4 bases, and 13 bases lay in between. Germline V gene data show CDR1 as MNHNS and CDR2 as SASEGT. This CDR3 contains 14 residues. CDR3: CASSEGQVEYEQYF. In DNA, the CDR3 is TGTGCCAGCAGTGAGGGGCAGGTTGAGTACGAGCAGTACTTC.

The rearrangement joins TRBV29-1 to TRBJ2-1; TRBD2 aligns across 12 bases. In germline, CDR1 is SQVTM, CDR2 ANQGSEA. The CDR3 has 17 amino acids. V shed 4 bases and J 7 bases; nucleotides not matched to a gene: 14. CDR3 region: CSVVGSQTSGSSNEQFF. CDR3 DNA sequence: TGCAGCGTTGTTGGGTCTCAGACTAGCGGGAGTAGTAATGAGCAGTTCTTC.

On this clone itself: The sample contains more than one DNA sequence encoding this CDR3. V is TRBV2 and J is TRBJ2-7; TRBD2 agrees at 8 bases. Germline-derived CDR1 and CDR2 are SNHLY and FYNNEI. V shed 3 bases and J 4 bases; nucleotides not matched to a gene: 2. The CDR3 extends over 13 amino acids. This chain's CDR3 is CASSEGLGYEQYF. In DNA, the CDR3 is TGTGCCAGCAGTGAGGGACTAGGGTACGAGCAGTACTTC.

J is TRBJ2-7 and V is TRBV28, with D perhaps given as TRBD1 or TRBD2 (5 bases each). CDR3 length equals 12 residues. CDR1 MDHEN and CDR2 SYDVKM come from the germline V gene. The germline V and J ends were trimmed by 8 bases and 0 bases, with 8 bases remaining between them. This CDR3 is CASGTDSYEQYF. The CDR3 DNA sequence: TGTGCCAGCGGGACGGACTCCTACGAGCAGTACTTC.

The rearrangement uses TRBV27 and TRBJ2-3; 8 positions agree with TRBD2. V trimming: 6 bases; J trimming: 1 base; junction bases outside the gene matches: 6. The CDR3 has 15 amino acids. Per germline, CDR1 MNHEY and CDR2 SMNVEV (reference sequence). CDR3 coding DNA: TGTGCCAGCAGCCTTGATAGCGGGGGCACAGATACGCAGTATTTT. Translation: CASSLDSGGTDTQYF.

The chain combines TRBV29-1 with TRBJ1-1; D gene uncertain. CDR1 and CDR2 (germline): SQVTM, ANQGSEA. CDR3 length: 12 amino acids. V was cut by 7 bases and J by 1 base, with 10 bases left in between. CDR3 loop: CSGRHPNTEAFF. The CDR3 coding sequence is TGCAGCGGGCGACACCCGAACACTGAAGCTTTCTTT.

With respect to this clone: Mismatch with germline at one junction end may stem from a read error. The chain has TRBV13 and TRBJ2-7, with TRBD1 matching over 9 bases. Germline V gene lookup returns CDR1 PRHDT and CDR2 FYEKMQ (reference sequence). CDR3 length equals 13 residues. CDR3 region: CASSPQTGGEEYF. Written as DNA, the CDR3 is TGTGCCAGCAGCCCGCAAACAGGGGGCGAGGAGTACTTC.

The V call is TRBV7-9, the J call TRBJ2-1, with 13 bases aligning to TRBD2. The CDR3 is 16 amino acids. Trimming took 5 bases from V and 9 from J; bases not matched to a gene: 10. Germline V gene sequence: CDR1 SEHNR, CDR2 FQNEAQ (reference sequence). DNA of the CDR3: TGTGCCAGCAGCCGAATTCGGACTAGCGGGAGTGTTGAGCAGTTCTTC. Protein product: CASSRIRTSGSVEQFF.

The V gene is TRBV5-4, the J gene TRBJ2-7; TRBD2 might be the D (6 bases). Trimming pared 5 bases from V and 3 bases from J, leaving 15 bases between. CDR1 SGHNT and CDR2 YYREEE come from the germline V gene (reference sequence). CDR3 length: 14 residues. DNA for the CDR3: TGTGCCAGCAGGCGACGACGGAGGGTCTACGAGCAGTACTTC. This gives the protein CASRRRRRVYEQYF.

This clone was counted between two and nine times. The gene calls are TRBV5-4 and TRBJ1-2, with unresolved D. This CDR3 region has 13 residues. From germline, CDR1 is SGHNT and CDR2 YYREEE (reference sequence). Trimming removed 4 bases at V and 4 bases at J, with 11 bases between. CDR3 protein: CASSLPGGYGYTF. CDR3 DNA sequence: TGTGCCAGCAGCCTACCCGGTGGCTATGGCTACACCTTC.

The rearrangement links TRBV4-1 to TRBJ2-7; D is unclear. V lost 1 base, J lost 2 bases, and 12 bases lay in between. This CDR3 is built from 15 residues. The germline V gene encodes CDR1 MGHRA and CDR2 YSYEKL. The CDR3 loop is CASSQVVSDAYEQYF. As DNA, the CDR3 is TGCGCCAGCAGCCAAGTAGTGTCCGATGCCTACGAGCAGTACTTC.

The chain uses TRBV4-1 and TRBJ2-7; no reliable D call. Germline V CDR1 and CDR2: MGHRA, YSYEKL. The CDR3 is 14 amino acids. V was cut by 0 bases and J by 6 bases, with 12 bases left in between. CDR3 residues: CASSQDNILSEQYF. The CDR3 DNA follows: TGCGCCAGCAGCCAAGATAACATCCTAAGCGAGCAGTACTTC.

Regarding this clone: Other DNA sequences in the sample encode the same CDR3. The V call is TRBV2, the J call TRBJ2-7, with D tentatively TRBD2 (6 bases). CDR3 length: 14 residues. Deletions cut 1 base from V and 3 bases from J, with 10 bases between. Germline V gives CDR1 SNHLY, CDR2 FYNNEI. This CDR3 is CASSEVGGNYEQYF. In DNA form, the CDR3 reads TGTGCCAGCAGTGAAGTGGGGGGAAACTACGAGCAGTACTTC.

CDR3: CASSAPQDKETQYF. The CDR3 DNA is TGTGCCAGCAGCGCCCCACAGGATAAGGAGACCCAGTACTTC. The V call is TRBV7-9, the J call TRBJ2-5, with D perhaps TRBD1 (5 bases). V lost 5 bases and J 5 bases, leaving 15 bases between the germline ends. This CDR3 is built from 14 residues. Per the germline V gene, CDR1 is SEHNR and CDR2 is FQNEAQ (reference sequence).

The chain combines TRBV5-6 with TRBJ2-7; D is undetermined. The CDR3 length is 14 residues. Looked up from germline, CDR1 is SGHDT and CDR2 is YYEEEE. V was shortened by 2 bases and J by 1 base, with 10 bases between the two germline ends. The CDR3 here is CASSFTYGSYEQYF. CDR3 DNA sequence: TGTGCCAGCAGCTTCACGTACGGGTCCTACGAGCAGTACTTC.

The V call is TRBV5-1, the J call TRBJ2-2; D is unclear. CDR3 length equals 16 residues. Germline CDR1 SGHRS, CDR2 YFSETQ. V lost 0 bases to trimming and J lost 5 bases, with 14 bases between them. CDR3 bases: TGCGCCAGCAGCTTGGTGTCCTTTTACCGGACCGGGGAGCTGTTTTTT. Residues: CASSLVSFYRTGELFF.

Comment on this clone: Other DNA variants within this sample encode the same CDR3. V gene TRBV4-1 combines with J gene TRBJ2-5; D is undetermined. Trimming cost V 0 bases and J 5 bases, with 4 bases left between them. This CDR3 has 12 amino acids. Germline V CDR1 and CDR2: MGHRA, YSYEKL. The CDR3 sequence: CASSQEGETQYF. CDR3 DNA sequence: TGCGCCAGCAGCCAAGAAGGTGAGACCCAGTACTTC.

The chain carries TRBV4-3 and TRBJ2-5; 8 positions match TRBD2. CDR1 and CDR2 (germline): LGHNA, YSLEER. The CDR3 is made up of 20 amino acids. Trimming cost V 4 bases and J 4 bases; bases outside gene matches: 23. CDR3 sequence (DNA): TGCGCCAGCAGCCCCCTAGGTCCACTAGCGGAAGGGAGTTTGGGAGAGACCCAGTACTTC. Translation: CASSPLGPLAEGSLGETQYF.